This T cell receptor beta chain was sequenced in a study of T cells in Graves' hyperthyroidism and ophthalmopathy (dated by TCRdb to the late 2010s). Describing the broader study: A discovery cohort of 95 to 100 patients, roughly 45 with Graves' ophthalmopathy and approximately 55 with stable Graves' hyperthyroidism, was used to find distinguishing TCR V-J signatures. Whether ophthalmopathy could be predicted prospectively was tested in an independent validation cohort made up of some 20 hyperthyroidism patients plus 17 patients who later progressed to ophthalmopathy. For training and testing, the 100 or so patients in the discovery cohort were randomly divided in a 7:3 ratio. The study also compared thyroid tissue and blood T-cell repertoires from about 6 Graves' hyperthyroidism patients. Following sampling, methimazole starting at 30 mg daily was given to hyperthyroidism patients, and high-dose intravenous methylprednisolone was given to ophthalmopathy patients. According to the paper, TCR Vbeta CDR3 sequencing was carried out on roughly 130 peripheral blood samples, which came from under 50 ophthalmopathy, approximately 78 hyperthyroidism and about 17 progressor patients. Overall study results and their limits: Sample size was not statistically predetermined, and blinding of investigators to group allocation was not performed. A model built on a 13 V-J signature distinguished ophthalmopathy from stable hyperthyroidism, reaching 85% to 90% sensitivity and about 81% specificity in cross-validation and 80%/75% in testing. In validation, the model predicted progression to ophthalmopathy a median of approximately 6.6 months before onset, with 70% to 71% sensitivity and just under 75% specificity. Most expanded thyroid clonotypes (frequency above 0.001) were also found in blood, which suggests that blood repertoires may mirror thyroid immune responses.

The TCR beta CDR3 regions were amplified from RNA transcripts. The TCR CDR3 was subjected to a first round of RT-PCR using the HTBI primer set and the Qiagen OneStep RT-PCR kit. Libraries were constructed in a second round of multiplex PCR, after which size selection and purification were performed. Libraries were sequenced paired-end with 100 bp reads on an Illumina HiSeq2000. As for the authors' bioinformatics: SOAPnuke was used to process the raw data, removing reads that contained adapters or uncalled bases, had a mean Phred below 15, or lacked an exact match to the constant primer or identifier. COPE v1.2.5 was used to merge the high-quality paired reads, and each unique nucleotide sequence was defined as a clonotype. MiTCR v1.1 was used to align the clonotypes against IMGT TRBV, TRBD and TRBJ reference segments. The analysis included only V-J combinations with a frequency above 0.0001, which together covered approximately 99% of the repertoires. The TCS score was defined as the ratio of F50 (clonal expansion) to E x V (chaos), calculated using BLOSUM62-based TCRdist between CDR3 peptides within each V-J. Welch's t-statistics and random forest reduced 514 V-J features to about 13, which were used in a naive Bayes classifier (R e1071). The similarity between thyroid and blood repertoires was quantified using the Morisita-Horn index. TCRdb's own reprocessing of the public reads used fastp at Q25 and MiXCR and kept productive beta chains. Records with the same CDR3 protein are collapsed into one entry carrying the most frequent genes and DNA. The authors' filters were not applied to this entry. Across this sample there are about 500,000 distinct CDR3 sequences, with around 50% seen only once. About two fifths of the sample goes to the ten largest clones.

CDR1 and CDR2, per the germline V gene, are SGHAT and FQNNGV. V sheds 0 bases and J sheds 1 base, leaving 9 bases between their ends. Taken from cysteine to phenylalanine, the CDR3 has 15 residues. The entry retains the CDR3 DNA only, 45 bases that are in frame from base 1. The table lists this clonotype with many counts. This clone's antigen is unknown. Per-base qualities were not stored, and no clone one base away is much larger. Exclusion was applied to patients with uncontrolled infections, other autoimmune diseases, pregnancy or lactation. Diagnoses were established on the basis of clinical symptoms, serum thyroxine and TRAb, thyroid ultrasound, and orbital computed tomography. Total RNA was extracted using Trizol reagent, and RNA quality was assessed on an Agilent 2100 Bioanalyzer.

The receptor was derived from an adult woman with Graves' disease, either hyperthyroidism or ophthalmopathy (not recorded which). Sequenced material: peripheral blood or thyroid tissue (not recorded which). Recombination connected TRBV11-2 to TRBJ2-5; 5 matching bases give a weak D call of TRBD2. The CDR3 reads CASSLDWTPQETQYF. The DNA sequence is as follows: TGTGCCAGCAGCTTAGATTGGACTCCCCAAGAGACCCAGTACTTC.